The 32 T cell receptor beta chains below all came from one sample that was sequenced in a study of blood T cell repertoires in COVID-19. Sequenced by immunoSEQ multiplex PCR; TCRdb stores in-frame clones only, minus some. The repertoire holds 200,000 to 250,000 clones, with over 60% as singletons. Sequencing was done on a sample of peripheral blood. These receptors were obtained from a woman in her 70s with acute or convalescent COVID-19.

This clone was seen a few times. The V call is TRBV21-1, the J call TRBJ1-5; the D call TRBD1 from the table was never checked on the DNA. TRBV21-1 is a pseudogene locus. This CDR3 is 18 amino acids long. This CDR3 is CASSKATRTGQSNQPQHF. CDR3 in DNA: TGTGCCAGCAGCAAAGCTACGCGAACTGGACAAAGCAATCAGCCCCAGCATTTT.

This chain links TRBV3-1 (or the pseudogene TRBV3-2) with TRBJ2-5; 11 bases agree with TRBD2. Germline CDR1 and CDR2: LGHDT and YNNKEL (reference sequence). J lost 5 bases, V lost 1 base, and 9 bases had no gene match. The CDR3 loop spans 17 amino acids. DNA of the CDR3: TGTGCCAGCAGCCAAGCCACCCGACTAGCGGGGATGGAGACCCAGTACTTC. It specifies CASSQATRLAGMETQYF.

This rearrangement joins TRBV30 to TRBJ2-1; 12 bases are shared with TRBD2. The CDR3 spans 15 residues. CDR1 is GTSNPN, CDR2 SVGIG, per germline (reference sequence). Losses at the gene ends were 6 bases for V and 8 bases for J; bases not matched to a gene: 11. The CDR3 DNA is TGTGCCTGTTGGACTAGCGGGGCGGCAGTTGATGAGCAGTTCTTC. Amino acid sequence: CACWTSGAAVDEQFF.

This clone has only one observation. V and J are TRBV27 and TRBJ2-1, with D unresolved. Trimming removed 5 bases at V and 9 bases at J, with 29 bases between. Germline lookup yields CDR1 MNHEY and CDR2 SMNVEV (reference sequence). The CDR3 runs 18 residues. The CDR3 coding sequence is TGTGCCAGCAGTCCCAAACCGGAACCGCCGACTCCCGGAGCTGAGCAGTTCTTC. It codes for CASSPKPEPPTPGAEQFF.

This clone was counted a few times. The chain uses TRBV30 and TRBJ1-2; D perhaps matches TRBD1 (5 bases). CDR1 is GTSNPN, CDR2 SVGIG, per germline (reference sequence). The CDR3 has 14 residues. V was clipped by 0 bases and J by 4 bases, with 12 bases between them. The CDR3 coding sequence is TGTGCCTGGAGTGTACAGGCACTGCGCTATGGCTACACCTTC. As protein: CAWSVQALRYGYTF. Complete variable domain (other parts from reference TRBV30 and TRBJ1-2): SQTIHQWPATLVQPVGSPLSLECTVEGTSNPNLYWYRQAAGRGLQLLFYSVGIGQISSEVPQNLSASRPQDRQFILSSKKLLLSDSGFYLCAWSVQALRYGYTFGSGTRLTVV.

This chain connects TRBV7-2 to TRBJ2-5; 10 nucleotides match TRBD2. CDR1 is SGHTA and CDR2 is FQGNSA in the germline V gene. The CDR3 has 15 amino acids. The ends lost 0 bases at V and 3 bases at J; junction bases unmatched: 1. CDR3 DNA sequence: TGTGCCAGCAGCTTAGCAAGCGGGGGGGAAGAGACCCAGTACTTC. The encoded protein is CASSLASGGEETQYF.

The gene calls are TRBV5-6 and TRBJ2-1, with D possibly being TRBD1 (6 bases). Germline CDR1 SGHDT, CDR2 YYEEEE. The ends were cut back, 0 bases at V and 11 bases at J, with 21 bases in the middle. The CDR3 has 16 amino acids. CDR3 in DNA: TGTGCCAGCAGCTTGGTCGTGACAGGATCGCCGGGTAAGCAGTTCTTC. Amino acid sequence: CASSLVVTGSPGKQFF. The full variable domain, with the rest looked up from reference TRBV5-6 and TRBJ2-1, is DAGVTQSPTHLIKTRGQQVTLRCSPKSGHDTVSWYQQALGQGPQFIFQYYEEEERQRGNFPDRFSGHQFPNYSSELNVNALLLGDSALYLCASSLVVTGSPGKQFFGPGTRLTVL.

The J gene is TRBJ1-5, the V gene TRBV27; D gene unclear. With 2 bases removed from V and 3 bases from J, the gap between germline ends came to 11 bases. This CDR3 has 15 residues. Germline CDR1 and CDR2: MNHEY and SMNVEV (reference sequence). CDR3 protein: CASSLVGGLNQPQHF. CDR3 DNA: TGTGCCAGCAGTTTAGTAGGAGGGCTCAATCAGCCCCAGCATTTT.

In this sample, this clone turned up a few times. This chain joins TRBV7-3 and TRBJ2-3; no clear D gene. In germline, CDR1 is SGHTA, CDR2 FQGTGA. V was trimmed by 3 bases and J by 2 bases, leaving 6 bases between them. The CDR3 is 13 residues long. The CDR3 DNA is TGTGCCAGCAGCTTTAGTCCCACAGATACGCAGTATTTT. Amino acids: CASSFSPTDTQYF. The whole variable domain, filled in from reference TRBV7-3 and TRBJ2-3, reads GAGVSQTPSNKVTEKGKYVELRCDPISGHTALYWYRQSLGQGPEFLIYFQGTGAADDSGLPNDRFFAVRPEGSVSTLKIQRTERGDSAVYLCASSFSPTDTQYFGPGTRLTVL.

The rearrangement joins TRBV7-2 to TRBJ2-7; 10 bases line up with TRBD2. This CDR3 contains 14 residues. Looked up from germline, CDR1 is SGHTA and CDR2 is FQGNSA. With V trimmed by 1 base and J by 4 bases, 1 base remained unmatched. The CDR3 region is CASSLVAGGYEQYF. As DNA, the CDR3 is TGTGCCAGCAGCTTAGTAGCGGGGGGTTACGAGCAGTACTTC.

The chain carries TRBV15 and TRBJ2-7, with 9 bases that match TRBD2. The CDR3 runs 15 residues. From germline, CDR1 is LNHNV and CDR2 YYDKDF (reference sequence). With 0 bases clipped from V and 7 bases from J, the junction kept 7 bases outside the gene matches. CDR3 DNA sequence: TGTGCCACCAGCAGAGATTGGGCGGGGGGGTTTGAGCAGTACTTC. It encodes CATSRDWAGGFEQYF. Drawing the rest from reference TRBV15 and TRBJ2-7, the complete variable domain is DAMVIQNPRYQVTQFGKPVTLSCSQTLNHNVMYWYQQKSSQAPKLLFHYYDKDFNNEADTPDNFQSRRPNTSFCFLDIRSPGLGDTAMYLCATSRDWAGGFEQYFGPGTRLTVT.

This clone was seen more than once but under ten times. The chain uses TRBV30 and TRBJ2-1; D possibly corresponds to TRBD1 (6 bases). V lost 5 bases and J 6 bases, leaving 17 bases between the germline ends. CDR3 length: 14 amino acids. Per the germline V gene, CDR1 is GTSNPN and CDR2 is SVGIG (reference sequence). Here the CDR3 reads CAWGSKGQLNEQFF. CDR3 coding DNA: TGTGCCTGGGGATCAAAAGGACAGCTCAATGAGCAGTTCTTC.

This sequence joins TRBV11-1 and TRBJ2-7; tentative D call: TRBD2 (6 bases). The germline V gene encodes CDR1 SGHAT and CDR2 FQDESV (reference sequence). Trimming took off 3 bases at V and 5 bases at J, with 11 bases between the two ends. The CDR3 spans 13 residues. The CDR3 coding sequence is TGTGCCAGCAGCTTTAGTCGGGAGAACGAGCAGTACTTC. Protein: CASSFSRENEQYF.

The chain is built from TRBV6-5 and TRBJ2-5; 9 nucleotides line up with TRBD1. This CDR3 spans 15 amino acids. Unmatched junction bases numbered 10, after V lost 2 bases and J lost 9 bases. Germline CDR1 MNHEY, CDR2 SVGAGI. DNA of the CDR3: TGTGCCAGCAGTTACAGGGGACAGGGCTTGGATCCCCAGTACTTC. The encoded protein is CASSYRGQGLDPQYF.

This chain links TRBV3-1 (or the pseudogene TRBV3-2) with TRBJ2-2; D is perhaps TRBD2 (6 bases). Trimming cost V 4 bases and J 5 bases, with 8 bases left between them. Germline CDR1 and CDR2: LGHDT and YNNKEL (reference sequence). The CDR3 has 13 residues. CDR3 amino acids: CASSRGETGELFF. Written as DNA, the CDR3 is TGTGCCAGCAGCCGGGGGGAGACCGGGGAGCTGTTTTTT.

The table lists this clone with many counts. This rearrangement joins TRBV6-4 to TRBJ2-7, with 9 bases lining up with TRBD2. The J segment lost 5 bases and the V segment lost 6 bases, leaving 14 bases of the junction unmatched. The CDR3 runs to 16 residues. Germline CDR1 and CDR2: MRHNA and SNTAGT. CDR3 DNA: TGTGCCAGCAGAAGATGCGGGGGGGCTTTTTACCACGAGCAGTACTTC. Amino acid sequence: CASRRCGGAFYHEQYF.

CDR3 region: CASSSGQYTDTQYF. For the CDR3, the DNA is TGTGCCAGCAGCTCGGGACAGTACACAGATACGCAGTATTTT. This chain joins TRBV9 and TRBJ2-3; 7 positions match TRBD1. The junction had 4 bases not matched to a gene; V was cut back by 4 bases and J by 2 bases. CDR1 is SGDLS, CDR2 YYNGEE, per germline. The CDR3 covers 14 residues.

The rearrangement joins TRBV10-3 to TRBJ2-2, with 9 bases that match TRBD2. Looked up from germline, CDR1 is ENHRY and CDR2 is SYGVKD. The junction had 1 base not matched to a gene; V was cut back by 0 bases and J by 2 bases. This CDR3 has 16 amino acids. CDR3 nucleotide sequence: TGTGCCATCAGTGAGTCTGGGACTAGCAACACCGGGGAGCTGTTTTTT. This encodes CAISESGTSNTGELFF.

In nucleotides, the CDR3 is TGTGCCAGCAGCTTAGAGAGTAGCGGGGGGGAGTTCTTC. Its translation is CASSLESSGGEFF. This chain uses TRBV11-2 with TRBJ2-1; 11 positions match TRBD2. CDR1 SGHAT and CDR2 FQNNGV come from the germline V gene. The CDR3 totals 13 residues. After removal of 0 bases from V and 14 bases from J, the junction contained 3 bases not matched to a gene.

This chain's CDR3 is CASTSWGRNYGYTF. The DNA for the CDR3 is TGTGCCAGCACCTCATGGGGCAGGAACTATGGCTACACCTTC. The V call is TRBV6-5, the J call TRBJ1-2; D is possibly TRBD1 (5 bases). With 7 bases removed from V and 2 bases from J, the gap between germline ends came to 14 bases. The germline gives CDR1 MNHEY, CDR2 SVGAGI. This CDR3 contains 14 residues.

V is TRBV13 and J is TRBJ2-1; 8 nucleotides line up with TRBD1. V shed 8 bases, J shed 8 bases, and the junction held 5 bases outside the gene matches. CDR1 and CDR2 (germline): PRHDT, FYEKMQ (reference sequence). The CDR3 covers 12 residues. CDR3 sequence: CASCRGQYEQFF. CDR3 nucleotides: TGTGCCAGCTGCAGGGGGCAGTATGAGCAGTTCTTC. The variable domain in full, with the rest retrieved from reference TRBV13 and TRBJ2-1, is AAGVIQSPRHLIKEKRETATLKCYPIPRHDTVYWYQQGPGQDPQFLISFYEKMQSDKGSIPDRFSAQQFSDYHSELNMSSLELGDSALYFCASCRGQYEQFFGPGTRLTVL.

V gene TRBV9 combines with J gene TRBJ2-6; D possibly corresponds to TRBD2 (5 bases). Trimming removed 0 bases from V and 0 bases from J, with 13 bases in between. Germline CDR1 SGDLS, CDR2 YYNGEE. There are 18 residues in the CDR3. The CDR3 sequence: CASSVAPPGFSGANVLTF. The CDR3 DNA follows: TGTGCCAGCAGCGTAGCCCCTCCGGGGTTCTCTGGGGCCAACGTCCTGACTTTC.

This clone occurred once. For the CDR3, the DNA is TGCGCCAGCAGCTTGCAGGGCCGGAATGAAAAACTGTTTTTT. Its translation: CASSLQGRNEKLFF. This chain links TRBV5-1 with TRBJ1-4; a weak D match, TRBD1 (5 bases). V was clipped by 1 base and J by 5 bases, with 9 bases between them. The CDR3 runs to 14 residues. Looked up from germline, CDR1 is SGHRS and CDR2 is YFSETQ.

This chain joins TRBV29-1 and TRBJ2-3, with a possible D match to TRBD1 (6 bases). Trimming shortened V by 7 bases and J by 3 bases, and 17 bases separated the two germline ends. Per the germline V gene, CDR1 is SQVTM and CDR2 is ANQGSEA. The length of the CDR3 is 14 residues. The CDR3 nucleotides read TGCAGCGGGGGGCAGGGCGAAACTACAGATACGCAGTATTTT. This codes for CSGGQGETTDTQYF.

This clone was seen a few times. The gene calls are TRBV9 and TRBJ2-3; D call uncertain. The CDR3 is 15 amino acids. V shed 4 bases and J shed 0 bases, with 12 bases lying between them. From germline, CDR1 is SGDLS and CDR2 YYNGEE. Written as DNA, the CDR3 is TGTGCCAGCAGCCTCCTGAGCACTAGCACAGATACGCAGTATTTT. Translation gives CASSLLSTSTDTQYF.

This chain links TRBV7-2 with TRBJ1-5, with TRBD1 matching 8 bases. V lost 2 bases to trimming and J lost 6 bases; unmatched junction nucleotides: 6. CDR3 length: 15 residues. Germline-derived CDR1 and CDR2 are SGHTA and FQGNSA. CDR3 bases: TGTGCCAGCAGCTTAAGTTGGGACAGGTCTCAGCCCCAGCATTTT. This encodes CASSLSWDRSQPQHF.

This clone was counted a single time. The chain's CDR3 is CASSLGPGTGDGEAFF. The CDR3 coding sequence is TGTGCCAGCAGCTTAGGTCCCGGGACAGGGGACGGTGAAGCTTTCTTT. The gene calls are TRBV7-2 and TRBJ1-1; 10 bases agree with TRBD1. This CDR3 contains 16 residues. In germline, CDR1 is SGHTA, CDR2 FQGNSA. Trimming removed 1 base from V and 7 bases from J; junction bases left unmatched: 9. Full variable domain (remainder filled in from reference TRBV7-2 and TRBJ1-1): GAGVSQSPSNKVTEKGKDVELRCDPISGHTALYWYRQSLGQGLEFLIYFQGNSAPDKSGLPSDRFSAERTGGSVSTLTIQRTQQEDSAVYLCASSLGPGTGDGEAFFGQGTRLTVV.

The chain recombines TRBV10-3 with TRBJ2-2; 7 nucleotides agree with TRBD1. Germline values: CDR1 ENHRY, CDR2 SYGVKD. Trimming cost V 8 bases and J 5 bases; bases outside gene matches: 5. The CDR3 extends over 13 amino acids. This CDR3 reads CAIHGRGTGELFF. The CDR3 DNA is TGTGCCATCCACGGCAGGGGGACCGGGGAGCTGTTTTTT.

The CDR3 nucleotides are TGCGCCAGCAGTGAAAGACACAGGGGGAATGGCTACACCTTC. Protein sequence: CASSERHRGNGYTF. This chain joins TRBV10-1 and TRBJ1-2; 8 nucleotides agree with TRBD1. V gave up 3 bases and J gave up 6 bases; unmatched junction bases: 6. The CDR3 has 14 residues. Per germline, CDR1 WNHNN and CDR2 SYGVQD (reference sequence).

The chain employs TRBV5-1 and TRBJ1-1; 7 nucleotides agree with TRBD1. The CDR3 is 14 residues long. V lost 0 bases, J lost 3 bases, and 2 bases stayed unmatched. From germline, CDR1 is SGHRS and CDR2 YFSETQ. The CDR3: CASSLGDSYTEAFF. The DNA for the CDR3 is TGCGCCAGCAGCTTGGGGGACAGTTACACTGAAGCTTTCTTT.

V gene TRBV6-6 combines with J gene TRBJ2-5, with D uncertain. Germline CDR1 is MNHNY and CDR2 is SVGAGI (reference sequence). V was cut by 8 bases and J by 5 bases, with 6 bases left in between. This CDR3 is 10 amino acids long. CDR3 sequence reads: CASEAETQYF. The CDR3 DNA reads TGTGCCAGCGAGGCGGAGACCCAGTACTTC.

The gene calls are TRBV14 and TRBJ2-1; D remains ambiguous. This CDR3 is 13 amino acids long. Germline CDR1 SGHDN, CDR2 FVKESK. Trimming stripped 4 bases from V and 7 bases from J, with 11 bases between. DNA of the CDR3: TGTGCCAGCAGCCTAACAGACCTAAATGAGCAGTTCTTC. Translated, it gives CASSLTDLNEQFF.